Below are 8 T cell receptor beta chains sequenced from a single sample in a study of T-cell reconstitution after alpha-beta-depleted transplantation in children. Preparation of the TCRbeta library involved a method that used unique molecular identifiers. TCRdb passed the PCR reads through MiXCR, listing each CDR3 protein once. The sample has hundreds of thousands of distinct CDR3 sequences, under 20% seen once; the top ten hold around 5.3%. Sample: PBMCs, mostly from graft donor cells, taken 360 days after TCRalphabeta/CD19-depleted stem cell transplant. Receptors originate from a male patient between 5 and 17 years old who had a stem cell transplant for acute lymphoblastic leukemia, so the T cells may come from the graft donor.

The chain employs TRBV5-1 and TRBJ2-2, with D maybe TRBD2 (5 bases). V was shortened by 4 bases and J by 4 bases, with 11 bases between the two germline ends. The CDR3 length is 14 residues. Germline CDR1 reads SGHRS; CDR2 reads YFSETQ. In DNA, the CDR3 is TGCGCCAGCAGCCGCCTCGGAGGCACCGGGGAGCTGTTTTTT. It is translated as CASSRLGGTGELFF.

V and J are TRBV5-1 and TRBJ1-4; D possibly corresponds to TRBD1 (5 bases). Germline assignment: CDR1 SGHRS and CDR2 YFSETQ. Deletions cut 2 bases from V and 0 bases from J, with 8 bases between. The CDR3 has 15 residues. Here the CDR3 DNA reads TGCGCCAGCAGCTTCGGGGGTACAACTAATGAAAAACTGTTTTTT. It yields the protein CASSFGGTTNEKLFF.

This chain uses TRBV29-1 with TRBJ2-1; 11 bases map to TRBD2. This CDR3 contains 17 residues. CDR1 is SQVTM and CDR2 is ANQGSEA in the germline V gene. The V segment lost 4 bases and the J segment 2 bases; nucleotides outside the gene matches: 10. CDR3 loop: CSVGFSGRAGAYNEQFF. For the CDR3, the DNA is TGCAGCGTTGGGTTTAGCGGGAGGGCCGGGGCCTACAATGAGCAGTTCTTC.

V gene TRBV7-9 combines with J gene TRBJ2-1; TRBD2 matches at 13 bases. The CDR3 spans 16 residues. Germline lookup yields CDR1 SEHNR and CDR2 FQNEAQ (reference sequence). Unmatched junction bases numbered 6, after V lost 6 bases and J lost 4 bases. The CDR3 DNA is TGTGCCAGCAGGTCCGGGACTAGCGGGACGTACAATGAGCAGTTCTTC. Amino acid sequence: CASRSGTSGTYNEQFF.

CDR3 coding DNA: TGTGCCAGCAGTGACCACGGGACAATAACGGAGACCCAGTACTTC. Its translation: CASSDHGTITETQYF. The rearrangement joins TRBV6-1 to TRBJ2-5, with a tentative D call TRBD1 (6 bases). Germline V gene data show CDR1 as MNHNS and CDR2 as SASEGT. V lost 3 bases and J lost 5, with 16 bases in between. This CDR3 has 15 residues.

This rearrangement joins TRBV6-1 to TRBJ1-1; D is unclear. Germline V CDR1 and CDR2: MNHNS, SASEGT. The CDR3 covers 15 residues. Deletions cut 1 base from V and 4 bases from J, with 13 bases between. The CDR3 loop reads CASSEEGSKITEAFF. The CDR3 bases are TGTGCCAGCAGTGAAGAGGGCTCCAAGATCACTGAAGCTTTCTTT.

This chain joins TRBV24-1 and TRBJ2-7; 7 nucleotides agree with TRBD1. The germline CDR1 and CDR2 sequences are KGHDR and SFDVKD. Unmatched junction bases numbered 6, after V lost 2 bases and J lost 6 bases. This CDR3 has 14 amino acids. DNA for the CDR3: TGTGCCACCAGTGATTGGACAGGATCGGGCGAGCAGTACTTC. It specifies CATSDWTGSGEQYF.

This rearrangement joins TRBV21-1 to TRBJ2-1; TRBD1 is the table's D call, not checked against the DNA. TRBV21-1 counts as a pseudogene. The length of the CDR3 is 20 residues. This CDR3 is CASILLDREVAGHFPYEQFF. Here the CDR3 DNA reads TGTGCCAGCATACTTTTGGACAGGGAGGTAGCGGGACACTTTCCCTATGAGCAGTTCTTC.